These 11 T cell receptor beta chains came from one sample sequenced in a study of blood T cell repertoires in COVID-19. TCRdb's table, derived via immunoSEQ multiplex PCR, lists solely in-frame clones and lacks some. The table includes approximately 170,000 clones, 86% detected once. The sample was peripheral blood. Source of these receptors: a woman aged 70-85 years with acute or convalescent COVID-19.

This chain uses TRBV5-5 with TRBJ1-2; a weak D match, TRBD1 (5 bases). The CDR3 is made up of 13 amino acids. Germline CDR1 SGHKS, CDR2 YYEKEE (reference sequence). V was shortened by 0 bases and J by 8 bases, with 11 bases between the two germline ends. CDR3 sequence reads: CASSLGGSGGYTF. DNA for the CDR3: TGTGCCAGCAGCTTGGGTGGTTCAGGGGGCTACACCTTC.

The J gene is TRBJ1-6, the V gene TRBV11-3; possibly TRBD1 for D (6 bases). Germline-derived CDR1 and CDR2 are SGHNT and YENEEA. The CDR3 is 13 amino acids. V was pared by 5 bases and J by 8 bases, with 10 bases between. The CDR3 DNA reads TGTGCCAGCAGCCTAACAGGGTATTCACCCCTCCACTTT. Residues: CASSLTGYSPLHF.

The chain couples TRBV19 to TRBJ1-2; 8 bases line up with TRBD1. The CDR3 runs to 15 residues. Germline V gene data show CDR1 as LNHDA and CDR2 as SQIVND (reference sequence). V trimming: 5 bases; J trimming: 4 bases; junction bases outside the gene matches: 9. CDR3 in amino acids: CASSLGQGGSYGYTF. DNA of the CDR3: TGTGCCAGTAGTCTAGGACAGGGAGGCTCCTATGGCTACACCTTC.

This rearrangement joins TRBV7-2 to TRBJ1-1; D may be TRBD1 (5 bases). The CDR3 spans 14 residues. Germline-derived CDR1 and CDR2 are SGHTA and FQGNSA. Trimming took off 7 bases at V and 5 bases at J, with 17 bases between the two ends. The CDR3 region has the DNA TGTGCCAGCAAGATGTCCAGGGACTCTACTGAAGCTTTCTTT. Translation gives CASKMSRDSTEAFF.

The CDR3 DNA reads TGTGCCAGCAGCGTAGGGGACAGGGCGAACAATGAGCAGTTCTTC. The encoded protein is CASSVGDRANNEQFF. The chain is built from TRBV9 and TRBJ2-1; 9 positions agree with TRBD1. This CDR3 is 15 amino acids long. V lost 0 bases and J lost 5; bases outside the gene matches: 3. The germline gives CDR1 SGDLS, CDR2 YYNGEE.

The genes are TRBV10-3 and TRBJ1-6, with 8 bases that match TRBD1. Germline CDR1 ENHRY, CDR2 SYGVKD. The CDR3 sequence is 15 residues long. After removal of 2 bases from V and 10 bases from J, the junction contained 7 bases not matched to a gene. CDR3 sequence reads: CAISENGQGRSPLHF. The CDR3 DNA reads as TGTGCCATCAGTGAGAACGGACAGGGCCGGTCACCCCTCCACTTT.

The chain joins TRBV7-2 to TRBJ2-7; D is ambiguous. CDR1 is SGHTA, CDR2 FQGNSA, per germline. Between the trimmed V and J ends, which lost 2 bases and 3 bases, there was a span of 5 bases. The CDR3 loop spans 12 amino acids. The CDR3 protein is CASSLNYYEQYF. The CDR3 bases are TGTGCCAGCAGCTTAAACTACTACGAGCAGTACTTC.

This rearrangement joins TRBV19 to TRBJ2-1; the match to TRBD1 covers 8 bases. The CDR3 is made up of 16 amino acids. Trimming at V came to 4 bases and at J to 2 bases, leaving 7 bases not matched to a gene. Germline loops: CDR1 LNHDA, CDR2 SQIVND (reference sequence). The CDR3 here is CASSTNRGFTYNEQFF. The CDR3 DNA sequence: TGTGCCAGTAGTACCAACAGGGGGTTCACCTACAATGAGCAGTTCTTC.

V and J are TRBV5-6 and TRBJ1-4, with 8 bases fitting TRBD1. V lost 0 bases and J lost 6; bases outside the gene matches: 4. The CDR3 length is 15 residues. Germline V gene sequence: CDR1 SGHDT, CDR2 YYEEEE. In nucleotides, the CDR3 is TGTGCCAGCAGCTTGGCCGGGACAGGACATGAAAAACTGTTTTTT. Translated: CASSLAGTGHEKLFF.

CDR3 nucleotides: TGTGCCACCAGTGATTCACGCCAGGCTAACACTGAAGCTTTCTTT. This sequence encodes CATSDSRQANTEAFF. The chain joins TRBV24-1 to TRBJ1-1; D remains ambiguous. This CDR3 is 15 amino acids long. The V end was cut by 2 bases, the J end by 2 bases, with 11 bases between. Germline CDR1 KGHDR, CDR2 SFDVKD.

This clone was seen once. V and J are TRBV6-2 or TRBV6-3 and TRBJ2-7, with 11 bases lining up with TRBD1. Per the germline V gene, CDR1 is MNHEY and CDR2 is SVGEGT. V lost 2 bases to trimming and J lost 0 bases; unmatched junction nucleotides: 9. There are 18 residues in the CDR3. The CDR3 loop is CASSYVGQGASSSYEQYF. The CDR3 region has the DNA TGTGCCAGCAGTTACGTCGGACAGGGGGCGTCTTCCTCCTACGAGCAGTACTTC.